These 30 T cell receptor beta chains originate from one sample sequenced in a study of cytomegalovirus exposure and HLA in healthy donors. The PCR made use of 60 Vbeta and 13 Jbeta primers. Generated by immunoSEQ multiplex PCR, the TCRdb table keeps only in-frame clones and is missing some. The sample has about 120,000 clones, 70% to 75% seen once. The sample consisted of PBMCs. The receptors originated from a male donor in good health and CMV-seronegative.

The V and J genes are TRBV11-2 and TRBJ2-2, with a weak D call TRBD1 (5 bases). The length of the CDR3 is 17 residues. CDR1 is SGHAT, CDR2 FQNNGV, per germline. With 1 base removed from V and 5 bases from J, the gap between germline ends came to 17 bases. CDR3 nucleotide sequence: TGTGCCAGCAGCTTAGTCTTTGGTCAGGGTAAAACCGGGGAGCTGTTTTTT. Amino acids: CASSLVFGQGKTGELFF.

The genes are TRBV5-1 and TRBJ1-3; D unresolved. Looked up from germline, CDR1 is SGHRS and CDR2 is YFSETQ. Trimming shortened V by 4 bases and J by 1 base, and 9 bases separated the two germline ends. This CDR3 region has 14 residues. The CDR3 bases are TGCGCCAGCAGCCCTTCCCCTTCTGGAAACACCATATATTTT. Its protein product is CASSPSPSGNTIYF.

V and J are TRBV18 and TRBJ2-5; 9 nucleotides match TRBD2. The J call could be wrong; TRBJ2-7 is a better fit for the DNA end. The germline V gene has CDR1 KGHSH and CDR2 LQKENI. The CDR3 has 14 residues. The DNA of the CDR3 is TGTGCCAGCTCACCCCTGCGGGAGGGGACCGAGCAGTACTTC. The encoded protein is CASSPLREGTEQYF.

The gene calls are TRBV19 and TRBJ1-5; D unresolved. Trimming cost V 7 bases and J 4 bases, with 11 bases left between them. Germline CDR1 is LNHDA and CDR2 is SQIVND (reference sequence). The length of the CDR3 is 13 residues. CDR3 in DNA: TGTGCCAGTATAACACCACCTAATCAGCCCCAGCATTTT. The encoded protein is CASITPPNQPQHF.

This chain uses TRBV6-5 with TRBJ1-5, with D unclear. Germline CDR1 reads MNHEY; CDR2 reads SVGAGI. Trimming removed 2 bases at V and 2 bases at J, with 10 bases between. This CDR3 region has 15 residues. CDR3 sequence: CASSYRLNGNQPQHF. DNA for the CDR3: TGTGCCAGCAGTTACCGCCTAAACGGCAATCAGCCCCAGCATTTT.

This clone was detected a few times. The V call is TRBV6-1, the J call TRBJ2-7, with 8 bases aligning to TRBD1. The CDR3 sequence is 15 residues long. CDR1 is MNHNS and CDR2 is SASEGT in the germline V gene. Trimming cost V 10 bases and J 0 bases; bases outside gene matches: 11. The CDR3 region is CATGEDRGYSYEQYF. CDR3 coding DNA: TGTGCCACAGGAGAAGACAGGGGTTACTCCTACGAGCAGTACTTC.

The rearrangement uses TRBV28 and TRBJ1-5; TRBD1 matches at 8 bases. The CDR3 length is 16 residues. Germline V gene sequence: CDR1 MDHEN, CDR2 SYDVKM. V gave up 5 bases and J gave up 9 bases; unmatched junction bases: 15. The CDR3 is CASSPPSVRGQWPQHF. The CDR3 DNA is TGTGCCAGCAGTCCCCCTTCCGTCAGGGGGCAGTGGCCCCAGCATTTT.

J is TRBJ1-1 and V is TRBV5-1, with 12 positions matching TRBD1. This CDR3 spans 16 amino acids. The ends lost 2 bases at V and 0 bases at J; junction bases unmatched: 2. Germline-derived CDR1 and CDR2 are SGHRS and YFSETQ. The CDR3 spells CASSFGTGGLNTEAFF. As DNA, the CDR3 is TGCGCCAGCAGCTTCGGGACAGGGGGCCTGAACACTGAAGCTTTCTTT.

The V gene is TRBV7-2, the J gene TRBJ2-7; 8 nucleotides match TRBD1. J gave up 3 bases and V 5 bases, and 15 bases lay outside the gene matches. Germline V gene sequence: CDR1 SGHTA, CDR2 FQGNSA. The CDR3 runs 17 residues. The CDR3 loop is CASSGRGTGTGLYEQYF. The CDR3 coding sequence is TGTGCCAGCAGCGGACGTGGAACCGGGACAGGCCTCTACGAGCAGTACTTC.

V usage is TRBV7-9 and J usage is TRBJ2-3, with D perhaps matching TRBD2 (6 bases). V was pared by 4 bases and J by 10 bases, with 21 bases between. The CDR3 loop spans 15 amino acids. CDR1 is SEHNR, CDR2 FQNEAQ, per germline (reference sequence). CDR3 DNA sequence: TGTGCCAGCAGCTCAACGATAAGCGGGCCCGGTGCGCAGTATTTT. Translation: CASSSTISGPGAQYF. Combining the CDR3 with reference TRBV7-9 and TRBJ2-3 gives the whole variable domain DTGVSQNPRHKITKRGQNVTFRCDPISEHNRLYWYRQTLGQGPEFLTYFQNEAQLEKSRLLSDRFSAERPKGSFSTLEIQRTEQGDSAMYLCASSSTISGPGAQYFGPGTRLTVL.

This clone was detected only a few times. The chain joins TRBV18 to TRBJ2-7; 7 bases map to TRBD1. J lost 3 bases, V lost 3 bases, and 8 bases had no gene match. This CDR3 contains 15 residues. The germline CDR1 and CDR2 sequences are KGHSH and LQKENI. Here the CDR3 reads CASSPRDRVGYEQYF. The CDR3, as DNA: TGTGCCAGCTCACCTCGTGACAGGGTCGGCTACGAGCAGTACTTC.

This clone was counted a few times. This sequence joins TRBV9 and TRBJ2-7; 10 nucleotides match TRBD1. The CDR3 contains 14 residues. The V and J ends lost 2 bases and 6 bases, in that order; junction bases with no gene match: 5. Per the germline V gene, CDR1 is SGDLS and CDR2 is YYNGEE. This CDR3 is CASSVTWTGGEQYF. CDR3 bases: TGTGCCAGCAGCGTTACTTGGACAGGGGGCGAGCAGTACTTC.

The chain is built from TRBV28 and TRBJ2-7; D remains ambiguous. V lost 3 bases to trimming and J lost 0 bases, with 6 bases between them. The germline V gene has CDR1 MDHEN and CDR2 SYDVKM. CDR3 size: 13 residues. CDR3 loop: CASSFEVSYEQYF. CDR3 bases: TGTGCCAGCAGTTTTGAGGTCTCCTACGAGCAGTACTTC.

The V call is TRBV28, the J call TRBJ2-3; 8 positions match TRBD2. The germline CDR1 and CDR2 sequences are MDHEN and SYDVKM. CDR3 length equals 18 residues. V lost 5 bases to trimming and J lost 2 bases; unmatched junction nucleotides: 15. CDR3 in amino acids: CASSPQRVAGRLTDTQYF. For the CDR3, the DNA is TGTGCCAGCAGTCCCCAGAGGGTAGCGGGGAGGCTCACAGATACGCAGTATTTT.

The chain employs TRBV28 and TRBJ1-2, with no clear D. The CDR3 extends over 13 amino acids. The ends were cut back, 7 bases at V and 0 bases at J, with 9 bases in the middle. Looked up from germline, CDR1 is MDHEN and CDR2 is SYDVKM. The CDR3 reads CASISPANYGYTF. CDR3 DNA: TGTGCCAGCATATCCCCGGCTAACTATGGCTACACCTTC.

DNA for the CDR3: TGTGCCAGCAGTTCCCAGGGTAATTCTCGGCTCGATGGCTACACCTTC. Translating gives CASSSQGNSRLDGYTF. J is TRBJ1-2 and V is TRBV28, with a tentative D call TRBD1 (5 bases). Germline values: CDR1 MDHEN, CDR2 SYDVKM. V was pared by 4 bases and J by 6 bases, with 21 bases between. This CDR3 is built from 16 residues.

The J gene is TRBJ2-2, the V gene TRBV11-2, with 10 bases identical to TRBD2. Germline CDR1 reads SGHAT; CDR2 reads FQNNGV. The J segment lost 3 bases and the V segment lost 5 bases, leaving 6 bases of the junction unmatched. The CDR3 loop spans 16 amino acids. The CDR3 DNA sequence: TGTGCCAGCAGCGCCCGGACTAGCGGATACACCGGGGAGCTGTTTTTT. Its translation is CASSARTSGYTGELFF.

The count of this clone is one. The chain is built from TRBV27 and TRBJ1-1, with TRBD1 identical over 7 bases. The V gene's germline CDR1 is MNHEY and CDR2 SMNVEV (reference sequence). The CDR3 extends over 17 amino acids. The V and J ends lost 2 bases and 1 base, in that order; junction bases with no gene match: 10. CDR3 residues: CASSLGGPDRRNTEAFF. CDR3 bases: TGTGCCAGCAGTTTAGGGGGACCGGACAGGAGGAACACTGAAGCTTTCTTT.

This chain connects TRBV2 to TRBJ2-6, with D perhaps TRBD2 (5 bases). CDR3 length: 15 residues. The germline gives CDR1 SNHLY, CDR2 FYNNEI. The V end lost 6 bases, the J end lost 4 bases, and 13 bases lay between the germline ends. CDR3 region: CASRDWDDGANVLTF. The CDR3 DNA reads TGTGCCAGCAGGGACTGGGATGACGGGGCCAACGTCCTGACTTTC.

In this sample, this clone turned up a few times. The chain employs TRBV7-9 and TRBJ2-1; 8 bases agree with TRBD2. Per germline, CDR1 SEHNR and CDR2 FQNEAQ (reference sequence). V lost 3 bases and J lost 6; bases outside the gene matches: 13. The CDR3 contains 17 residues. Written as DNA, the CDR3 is TGTGCCAGCAGCTTTCTTCCGAGCGGGGGCCGGAGCAATGAGCAGTTCTTC. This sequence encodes CASSFLPSGGRSNEQFF.

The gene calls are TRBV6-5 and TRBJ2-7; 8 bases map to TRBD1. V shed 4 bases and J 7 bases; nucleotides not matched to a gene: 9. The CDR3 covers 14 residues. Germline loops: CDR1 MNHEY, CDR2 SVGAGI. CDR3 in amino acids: CASSWDRSSGEQYF. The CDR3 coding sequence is TGTGCCAGCAGTTGGGACAGGTCCAGCGGGGAGCAGTACTTC.

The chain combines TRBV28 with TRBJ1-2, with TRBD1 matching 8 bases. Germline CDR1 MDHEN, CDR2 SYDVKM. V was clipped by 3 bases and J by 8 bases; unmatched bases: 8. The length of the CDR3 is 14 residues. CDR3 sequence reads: CASSFGTGGIGYTF. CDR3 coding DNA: TGTGCCAGCAGTTTTGGGACAGGCGGAATCGGCTACACCTTC.

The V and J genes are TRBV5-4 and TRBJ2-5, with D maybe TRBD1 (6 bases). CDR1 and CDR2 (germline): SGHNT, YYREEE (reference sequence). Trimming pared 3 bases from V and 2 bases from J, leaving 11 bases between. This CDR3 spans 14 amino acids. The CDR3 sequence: CASSSGQRQETQYF. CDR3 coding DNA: TGTGCCAGCAGCTCCGGACAGAGACAAGAGACCCAGTACTTC.

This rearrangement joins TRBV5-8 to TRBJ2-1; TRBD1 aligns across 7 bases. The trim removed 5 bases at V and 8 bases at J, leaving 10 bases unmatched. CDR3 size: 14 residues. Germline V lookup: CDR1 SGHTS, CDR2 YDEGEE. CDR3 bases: TGTGCCAGCAGTTCCCGACAGGGTCGGGATGAGCAGTTCTTC. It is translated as CASSSRQGRDEQFF.

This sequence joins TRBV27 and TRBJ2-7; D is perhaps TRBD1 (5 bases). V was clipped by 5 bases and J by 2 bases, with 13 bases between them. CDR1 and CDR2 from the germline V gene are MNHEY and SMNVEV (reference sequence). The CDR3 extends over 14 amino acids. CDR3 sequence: CASSIRTPPYEQYF. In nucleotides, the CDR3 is TGTGCCAGCAGTATCCGGACACCGCCCTACGAGCAGTACTTC.

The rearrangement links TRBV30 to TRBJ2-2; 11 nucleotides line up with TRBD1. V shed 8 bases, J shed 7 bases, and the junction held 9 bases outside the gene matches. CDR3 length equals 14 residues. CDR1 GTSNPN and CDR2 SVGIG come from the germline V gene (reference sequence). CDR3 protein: CARTGTGGHGELFF. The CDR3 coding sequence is TGTGCCCGGACCGGGACAGGGGGGCACGGGGAGCTGTTTTTT.

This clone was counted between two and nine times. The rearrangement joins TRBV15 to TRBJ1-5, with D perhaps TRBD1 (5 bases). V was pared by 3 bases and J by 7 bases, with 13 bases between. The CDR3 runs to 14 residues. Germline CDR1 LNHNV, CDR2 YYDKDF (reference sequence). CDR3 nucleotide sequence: TGTGCCACCAGCAGCCATTGGGGGGAACAGCCCCAGCATTTT. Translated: CATSSHWGEQPQHF. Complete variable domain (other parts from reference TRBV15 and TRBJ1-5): DAMVIQNPRYQVTQFGKPVTLSCSQTLNHNVMYWYQQKSSQAPKLLFHYYDKDFNNEADTPDNFQSRRPNTSFCFLDIRSPGLGDTAMYLCATSSHWGEQPQHFGDGTRLSIL.

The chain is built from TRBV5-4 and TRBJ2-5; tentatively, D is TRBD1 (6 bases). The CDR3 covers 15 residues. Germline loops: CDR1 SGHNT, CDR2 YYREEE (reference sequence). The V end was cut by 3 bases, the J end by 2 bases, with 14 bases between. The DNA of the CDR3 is TGTGCCAGCAGCTCCTATCAGGGGAATCAAGAGACCCAGTACTTC. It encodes CASSSYQGNQETQYF. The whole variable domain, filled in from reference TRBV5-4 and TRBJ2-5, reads ETGVTQSPTHLIKTRGQQVTLRCSSQSGHNTVSWYQQALGQGPQFIFQYYREEENGRGNFPPRFSGLQFPNYSSELNVNALELDDSALYLCASSSYQGNQETQYFGPGTRLLVL.

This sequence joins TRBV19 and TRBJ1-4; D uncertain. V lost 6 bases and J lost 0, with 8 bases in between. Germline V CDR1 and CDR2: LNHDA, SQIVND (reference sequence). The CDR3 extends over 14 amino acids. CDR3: CASSVGATNEKLFF. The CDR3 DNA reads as TGTGCCAGTAGCGTCGGGGCAACTAATGAAAAACTGTTTTTT.

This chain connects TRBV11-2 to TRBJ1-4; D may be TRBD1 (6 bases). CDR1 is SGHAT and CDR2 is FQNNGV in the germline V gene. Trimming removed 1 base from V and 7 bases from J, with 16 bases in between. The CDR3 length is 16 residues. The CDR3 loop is CASSLGEDRSGEKLFF. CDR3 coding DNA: TGTGCCAGCAGCTTAGGGGAAGACAGGTCGGGTGAAAAACTGTTTTTT.